What follows describes a single T cell receptor beta chain. The target antigen is unknown. These data are taken from a study of regulatory T cells in long-lasting Graves disease. Study observations and caveats: TCR diversity was lower in persistent Graves' patients (versus newly diagnosed ones).

Described time point: newly diagnosed GD, antithyroid drugs for less than 3 months. There was RNA extracted from PBMCs, and the TCR library was made from it. Relying on iRepertoire HTBI primers and Arm-PCR of CDR3 regions, the team built TCR beta libraries. TCRdb re-derived calls from the multiplex PCR reads in MiXCR, one entry per CDR3 protein. Here the sample spans hundreds of thousands of distinct CDR3 sequences, 15% to 20% being singletons. The trim removed 1 base at V and 6 bases at J, leaving 4 bases unmatched. Germline V gene data show CDR1 as KGHDR and CDR2 as SFDVKD. This CDR3 comprises 15 residues. These records were also assigned to another study, of T cells in Graves' hyperthyroidism and ophthalmopathy. This second report adds: Onset of ophthalmopathy came a median around 7.1 months after the model predicted it.

V usage is TRBV24-1 and J usage is TRBJ2-1; 8 nucleotides align to TRBD1. The TCR originated in a woman aged 30 to 39 with Graves disease. Sequences were derived from peripheral blood mononuclear cells (PBMCs), sampled at new diagnosis, from a patient treated with antithyroid drugs. As DNA, the CDR3 is TGTGCCACCAGTGATTTCGACGACAGGGGCAATGAGCAGTTCTTC. Translation: CATSDFDDRGNEQFF.